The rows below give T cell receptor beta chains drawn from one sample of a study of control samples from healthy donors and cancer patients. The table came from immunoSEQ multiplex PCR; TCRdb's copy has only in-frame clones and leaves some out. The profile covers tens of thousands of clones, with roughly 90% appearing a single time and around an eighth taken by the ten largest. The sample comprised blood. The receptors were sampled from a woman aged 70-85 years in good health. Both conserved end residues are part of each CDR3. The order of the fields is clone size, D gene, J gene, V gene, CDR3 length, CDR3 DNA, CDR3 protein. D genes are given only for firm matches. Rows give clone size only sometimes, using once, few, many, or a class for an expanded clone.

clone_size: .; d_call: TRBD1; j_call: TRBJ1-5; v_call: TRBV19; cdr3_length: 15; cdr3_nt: TGTGCCACCCGGACAGGTTTAGGCGGCAATCAGCCCCAGCATTTT; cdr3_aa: CATRTGLGGNQPQHF
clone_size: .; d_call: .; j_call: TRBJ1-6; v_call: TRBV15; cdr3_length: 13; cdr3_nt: TGTGCCACCAGCAAGGGGGTGAATTCACCCCTCCACTTT; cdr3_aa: CATSKGVNSPLHF
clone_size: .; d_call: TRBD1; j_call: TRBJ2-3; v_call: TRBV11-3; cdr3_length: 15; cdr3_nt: TGTGCCAGTTCCCCGGGACAGGGTAACACAGATACGCAGTATTTT; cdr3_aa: CASSPGQGNTDTQYF
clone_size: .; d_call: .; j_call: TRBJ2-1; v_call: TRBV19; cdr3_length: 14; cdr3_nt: TGTGCCAGTAGTAGCCCTCACTCCTACAATGAGCAGTTCTTC; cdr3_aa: CASSSPHSYNEQFF
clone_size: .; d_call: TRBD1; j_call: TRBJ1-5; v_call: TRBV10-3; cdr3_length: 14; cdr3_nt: TGTGCCACCCGACAGGGGGCTCGCAATCAGCCCCAGCATTTT; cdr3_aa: CATRQGARNQPQHF
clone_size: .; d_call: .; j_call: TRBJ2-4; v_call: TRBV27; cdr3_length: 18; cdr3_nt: TGTGCCAGCAGTTTAACCCCCCCCGGGTTAGTCGTTGGAAACATTCAGTACTTC; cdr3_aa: CASSLTPPGLVVGNIQYF
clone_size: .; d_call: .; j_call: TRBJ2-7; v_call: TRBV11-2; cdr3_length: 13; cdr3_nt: TGTGCCAGCAGCTTTACTGGCGGCGACGAGCAGTACTTC; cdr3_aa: CASSFTGGDEQYF
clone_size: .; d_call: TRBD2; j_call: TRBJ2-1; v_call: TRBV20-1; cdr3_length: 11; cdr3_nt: TGCAGTGCTACGCGCTCGGGGGGGCAGTTCTTC; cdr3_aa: CSATRSGGQFF
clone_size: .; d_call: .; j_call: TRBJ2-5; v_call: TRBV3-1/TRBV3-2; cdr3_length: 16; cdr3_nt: TGTGCCAGCAGCCACTCTGAGGGGCTTCCCCAAGAGACCCAGTACTTC; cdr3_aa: CASSHSEGLPQETQYF
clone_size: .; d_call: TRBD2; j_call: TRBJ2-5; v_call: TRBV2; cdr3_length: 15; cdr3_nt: TGTGCCAGCAGTAGAGGAAGCGGGGCAAAAGAGACCCAGTACTTC; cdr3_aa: CASSRGSGAKETQYF
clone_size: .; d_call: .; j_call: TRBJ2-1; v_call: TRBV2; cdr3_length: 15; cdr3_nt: TGTGCCAGCAGTGATGTGGGCGCGGGGAACAATGAGCAGTTCTTC; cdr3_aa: CASSDVGAGNNEQFF
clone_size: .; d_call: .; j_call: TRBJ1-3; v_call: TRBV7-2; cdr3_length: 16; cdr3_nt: TGTGCCAGCAGCCGGGATTCTCTTTACTCTGGAAACACCATATATTTT; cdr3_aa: CASSRDSLYSGNTIYF
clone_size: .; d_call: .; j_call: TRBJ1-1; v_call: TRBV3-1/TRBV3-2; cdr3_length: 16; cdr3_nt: TGTGCCAGCAGCCAAGGACATCCTTCCATGAACACTGAAGCTTTCTTT; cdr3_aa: CASSQGHPSMNTEAFF
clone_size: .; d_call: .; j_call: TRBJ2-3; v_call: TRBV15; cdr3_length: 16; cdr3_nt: TGTGCCACCAGCAGAGATCCAGGGTCCCCCACAGATACGCAGTATTTT; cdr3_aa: CATSRDPGSPTDTQYF
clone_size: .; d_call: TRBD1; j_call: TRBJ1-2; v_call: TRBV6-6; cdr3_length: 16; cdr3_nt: TGTGCCAGCAGTCCCTCGGTGGGGACAGTCCCTATGGGCTACACCTTC; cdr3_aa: CASSPSVGTVPMGYTF
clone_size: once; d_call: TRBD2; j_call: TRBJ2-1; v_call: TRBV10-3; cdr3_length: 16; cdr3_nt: TGTGCCATCACAGAGACTAGCGGGAGGGCCAGGGATGAGCAGTTCTTC; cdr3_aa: CAITETSGRARDEQFF
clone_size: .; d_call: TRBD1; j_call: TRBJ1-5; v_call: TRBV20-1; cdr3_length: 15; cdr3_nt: TGCAGTGCTAGTAGGGACAGGGATAAGCGTCAGCCCCAGCATTTT; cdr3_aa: CSASRDRDKRQPQHF
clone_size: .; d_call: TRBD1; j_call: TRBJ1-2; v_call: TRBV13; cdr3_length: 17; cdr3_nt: TGTGCCAGCAGCTCCCTCAAATGGGACAGGGAGGACTATGGCTACACCTTC; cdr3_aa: CASSSLKWDREDYGYTF
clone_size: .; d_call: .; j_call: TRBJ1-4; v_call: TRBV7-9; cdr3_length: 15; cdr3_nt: TGTGCCAGCAGCTTAGCGGTCCCAACTAATGAAAAACTGTTTTTT; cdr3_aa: CASSLAVPTNEKLFF
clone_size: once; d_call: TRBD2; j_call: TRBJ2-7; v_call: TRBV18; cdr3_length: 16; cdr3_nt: TGTGCCAGCTCACCAAACCGACTAGCGGGAGACTACGAGCAGTACTTC; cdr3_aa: CASSPNRLAGDYEQYF
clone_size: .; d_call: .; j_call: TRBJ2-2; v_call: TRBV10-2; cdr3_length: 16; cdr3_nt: TGCGCCAGCACCCGGGATCCCAGAACGAACACCGGGGAGCTGTTTTTT; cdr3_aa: CASTRDPRTNTGELFF